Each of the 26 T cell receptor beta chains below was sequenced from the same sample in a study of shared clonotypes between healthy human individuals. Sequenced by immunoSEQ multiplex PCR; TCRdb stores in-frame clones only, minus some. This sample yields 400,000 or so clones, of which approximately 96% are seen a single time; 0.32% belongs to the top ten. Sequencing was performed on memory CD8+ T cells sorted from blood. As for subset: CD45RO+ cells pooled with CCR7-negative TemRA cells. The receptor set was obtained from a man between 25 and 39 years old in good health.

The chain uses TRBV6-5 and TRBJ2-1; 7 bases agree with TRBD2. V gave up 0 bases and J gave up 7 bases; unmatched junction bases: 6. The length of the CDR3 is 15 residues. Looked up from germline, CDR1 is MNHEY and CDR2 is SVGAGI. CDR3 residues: CASSYSTGGGNEQFF. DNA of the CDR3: TGTGCCAGCAGTTACTCGACGGGAGGAGGGAATGAGCAGTTCTTC.

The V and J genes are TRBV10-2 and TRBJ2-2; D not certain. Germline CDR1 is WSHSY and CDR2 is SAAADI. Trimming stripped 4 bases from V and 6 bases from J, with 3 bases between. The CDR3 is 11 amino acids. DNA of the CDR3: TGCGCCAGCAGTGTAGCCGGGGAGCTGTTTTTT. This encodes CASSVAGELFF.

The DNA of the CDR3 is TGTGCCAGCAGTGTCCCCGAGGCGGCGCGGAGCACAGATACGCAGTATTTT. Translated, it gives CASSVPEAARSTDTQYF. The chain carries TRBV2 and TRBJ2-3; D not resolved. Germline values: CDR1 SNHLY, CDR2 FYNNEI. Trimming cost V 4 bases and J 0 bases, with 17 bases left between them. This CDR3 spans 17 amino acids.

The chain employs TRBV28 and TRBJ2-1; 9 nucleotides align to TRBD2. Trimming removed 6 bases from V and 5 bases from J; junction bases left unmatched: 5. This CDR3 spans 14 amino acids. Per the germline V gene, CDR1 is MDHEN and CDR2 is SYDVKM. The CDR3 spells CASSRLADHNEQFF. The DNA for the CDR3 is TGTGCCAGCAGCCGACTAGCGGACCACAATGAGCAGTTCTTC.

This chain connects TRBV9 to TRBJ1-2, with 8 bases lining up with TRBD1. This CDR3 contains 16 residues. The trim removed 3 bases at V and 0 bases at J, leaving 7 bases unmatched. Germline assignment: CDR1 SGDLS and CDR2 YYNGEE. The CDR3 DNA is TGTGCCAGCAGCGGGACAGGGACCTTCCCTAACTATGGCTACACCTTC. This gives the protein CASSGTGTFPNYGYTF.

The CDR3 DNA follows: TGTGCCAGCAGCCACTCTAGCGAGCAGTACTTC. The encoded protein is CASSHSSEQYF. J is TRBJ2-7 and V is TRBV14; D unclear. With 3 bases removed from V and 6 bases from J, the gap between germline ends came to 6 bases. The germline CDR1 and CDR2 sequences are SGHDN and FVKESK. The CDR3 extends over 11 amino acids.

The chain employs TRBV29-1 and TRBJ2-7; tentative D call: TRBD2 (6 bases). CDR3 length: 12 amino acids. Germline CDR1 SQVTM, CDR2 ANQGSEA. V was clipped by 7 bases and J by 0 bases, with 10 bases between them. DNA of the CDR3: TGCAGCGGCCGGGACTCCTCCTACGAGCAGTACTTC. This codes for CSGRDSSYEQYF.

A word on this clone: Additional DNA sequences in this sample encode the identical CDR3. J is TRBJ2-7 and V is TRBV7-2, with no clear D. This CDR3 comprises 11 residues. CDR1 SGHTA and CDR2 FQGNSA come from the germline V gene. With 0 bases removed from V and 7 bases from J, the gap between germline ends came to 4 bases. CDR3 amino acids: CASSLAGEQYF. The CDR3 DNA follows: TGTGCCAGCAGCTTAGCTGGAGAGCAGTACTTC.

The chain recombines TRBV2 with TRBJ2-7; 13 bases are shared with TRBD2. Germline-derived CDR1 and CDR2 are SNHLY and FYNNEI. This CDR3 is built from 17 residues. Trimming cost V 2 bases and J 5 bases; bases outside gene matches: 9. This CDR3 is CASSEKLAGGPIHEQYF. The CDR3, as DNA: TGTGCCAGCAGTGAAAAACTAGCGGGAGGGCCCATCCACGAGCAGTACTTC.

CDR3 in amino acids: CASSPGTVNTEAFF. DNA of the CDR3: TGTGCCAGCAGCCCTGGGACGGTGAACACTGAAGCTTTCTTT. The genes are TRBV7-9 and TRBJ1-1; D possibly corresponds to TRBD1 (5 bases). There are 14 residues in the CDR3. Trimming pared 5 bases from V and 0 bases from J, leaving 10 bases between. CDR1 and CDR2 from the germline V gene are SEHNR and FQNEAQ (reference sequence).

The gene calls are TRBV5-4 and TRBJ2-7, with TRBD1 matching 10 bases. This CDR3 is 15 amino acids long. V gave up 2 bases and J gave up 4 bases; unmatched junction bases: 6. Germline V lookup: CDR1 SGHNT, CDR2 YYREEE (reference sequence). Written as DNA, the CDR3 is TGTGCCAGCAGCTTACCCCCGGGACAGGGGTACGAGCAGTACTTC. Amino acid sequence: CASSLPPGQGYEQYF.

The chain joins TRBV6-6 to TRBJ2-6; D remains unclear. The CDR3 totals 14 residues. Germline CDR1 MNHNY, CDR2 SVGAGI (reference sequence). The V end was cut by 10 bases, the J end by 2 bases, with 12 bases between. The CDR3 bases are TGTGCCACCCACCCCAGACCTGGGGCCAACGTCCTGACTTTC. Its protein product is CATHPRPGANVLTF.

CDR3 nucleotide sequence: TGTGCCAGCAGTTTCCCAGGGTACAAGTCTGGAAACACCATATATTTT. Translation: CASSFPGYKSGNTIYF. The V gene is TRBV28, the J gene TRBJ1-3, with a possible D match to TRBD1 (5 bases). V lost 3 bases, J lost 1 base, and 13 bases lay in between. The CDR3 contains 16 residues. Per germline, CDR1 MDHEN and CDR2 SYDVKM.

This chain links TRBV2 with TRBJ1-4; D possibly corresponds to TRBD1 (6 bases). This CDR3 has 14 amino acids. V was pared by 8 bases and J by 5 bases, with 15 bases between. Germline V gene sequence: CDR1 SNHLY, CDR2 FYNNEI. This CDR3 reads CASGSGRGNEKLFF. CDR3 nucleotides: TGTGCCAGCGGGTCCGGCAGGGGAAATGAAAAACTGTTTTTT. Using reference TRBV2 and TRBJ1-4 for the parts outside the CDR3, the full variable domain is EPEVTQTPSHQVTQMGQEVILRCVPISNHLYFYWYRQILGQKVEFLVSFYNNEISEKSEIFDDQFSVERPDGSNFTLKIRSTKLEDSAMYFCASGSGRGNEKLFFGSGTQLSVL.

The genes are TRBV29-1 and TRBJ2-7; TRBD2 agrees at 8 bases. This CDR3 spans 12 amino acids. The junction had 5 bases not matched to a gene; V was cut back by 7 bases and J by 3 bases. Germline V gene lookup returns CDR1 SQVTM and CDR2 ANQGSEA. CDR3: CSGSGNGYEQYF. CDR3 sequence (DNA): TGCAGCGGTAGCGGGAACGGCTACGAGCAGTACTTC.

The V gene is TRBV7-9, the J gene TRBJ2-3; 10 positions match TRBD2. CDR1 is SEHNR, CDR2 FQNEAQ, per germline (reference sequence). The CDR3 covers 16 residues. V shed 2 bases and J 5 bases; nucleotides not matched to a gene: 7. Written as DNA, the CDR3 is TGTGCCAGCAGCTTAAGTCTAGCGGGAGCCAGAGATACGCAGTATTTT. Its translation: CASSLSLAGARDTQYF.

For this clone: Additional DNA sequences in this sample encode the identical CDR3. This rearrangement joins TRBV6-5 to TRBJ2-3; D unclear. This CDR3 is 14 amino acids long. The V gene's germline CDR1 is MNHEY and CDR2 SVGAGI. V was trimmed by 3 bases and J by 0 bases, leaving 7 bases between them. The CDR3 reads CASSYSGSTDTQYF. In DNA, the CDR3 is TGTGCCAGCAGTTATTCCGGGAGCACAGATACGCAGTATTTT.

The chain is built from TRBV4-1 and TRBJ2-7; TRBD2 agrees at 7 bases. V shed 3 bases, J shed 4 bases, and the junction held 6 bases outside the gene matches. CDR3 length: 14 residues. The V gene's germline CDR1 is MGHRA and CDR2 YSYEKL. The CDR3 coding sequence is TGCGCCAGCAGCCAGGGACTATATCTGTACGAGCAGTACTTC. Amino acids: CASSQGLYLYEQYF.

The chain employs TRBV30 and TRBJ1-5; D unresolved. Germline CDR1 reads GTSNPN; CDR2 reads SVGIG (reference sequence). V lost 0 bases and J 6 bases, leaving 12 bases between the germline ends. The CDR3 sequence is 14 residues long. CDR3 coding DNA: TGTGCCTGGAGTGTGAAAGGAAGCGGTCAGCCCCAGCATTTT. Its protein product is CAWSVKGSGQPQHF. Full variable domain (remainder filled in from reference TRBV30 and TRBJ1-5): SQTIHQWPATLVQPVGSPLSLECTVEGTSNPNLYWYRQAAGRGLQLLFYSVGIGQISSEVPQNLSASRPQDRQFILSSKKLLLSDSGFYLCAWSVKGSGQPQHFGDGTRLSIL.

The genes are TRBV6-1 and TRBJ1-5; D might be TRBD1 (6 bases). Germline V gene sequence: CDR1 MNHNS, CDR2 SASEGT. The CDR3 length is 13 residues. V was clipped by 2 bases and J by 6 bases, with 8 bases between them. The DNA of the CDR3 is TGTGCCAGCAGTGAAAGGGACATTCAGCCCCAGCATTTT. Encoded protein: CASSERDIQPQHF.

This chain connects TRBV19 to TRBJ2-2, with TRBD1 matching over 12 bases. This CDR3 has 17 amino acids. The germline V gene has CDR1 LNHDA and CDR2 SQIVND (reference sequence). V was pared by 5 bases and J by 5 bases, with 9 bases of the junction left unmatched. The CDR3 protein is CASSASGTGGRTGELFF. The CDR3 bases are TGTGCCAGTAGTGCCTCCGGGACAGGGGGCCGGACCGGGGAGCTGTTTTTT.

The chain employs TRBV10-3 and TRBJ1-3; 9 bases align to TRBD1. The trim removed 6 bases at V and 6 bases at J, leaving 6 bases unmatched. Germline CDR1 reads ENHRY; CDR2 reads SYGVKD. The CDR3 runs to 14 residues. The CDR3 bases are TGTGCCATCAGGGGGGACAGGGAGGCAAACACCATATATTTT. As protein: CAIRGDREANTIYF.

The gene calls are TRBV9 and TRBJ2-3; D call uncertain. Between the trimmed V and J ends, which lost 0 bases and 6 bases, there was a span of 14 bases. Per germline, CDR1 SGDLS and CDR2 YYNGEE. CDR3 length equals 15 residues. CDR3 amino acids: CASSVGLLGMDTQYF. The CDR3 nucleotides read TGTGCCAGCAGCGTAGGACTTTTGGGAATGGATACGCAGTATTTT.

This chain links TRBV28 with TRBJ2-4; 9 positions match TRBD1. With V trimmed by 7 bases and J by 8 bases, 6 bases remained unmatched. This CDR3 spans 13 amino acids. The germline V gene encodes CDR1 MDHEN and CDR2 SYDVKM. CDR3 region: CASKTGGDYIQYF. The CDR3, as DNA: TGTGCCAGCAAGACAGGGGGTGATTACATTCAGTACTTC.

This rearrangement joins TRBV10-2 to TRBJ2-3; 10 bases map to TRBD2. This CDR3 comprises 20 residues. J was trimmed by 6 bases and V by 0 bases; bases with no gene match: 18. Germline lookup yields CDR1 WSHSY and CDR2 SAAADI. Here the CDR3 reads CASSESTPLNLPGLADTQYF. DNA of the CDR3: TGCGCCAGCAGTGAGTCGACACCACTCAACCTCCCGGGACTAGCGGATACGCAGTATTTT.

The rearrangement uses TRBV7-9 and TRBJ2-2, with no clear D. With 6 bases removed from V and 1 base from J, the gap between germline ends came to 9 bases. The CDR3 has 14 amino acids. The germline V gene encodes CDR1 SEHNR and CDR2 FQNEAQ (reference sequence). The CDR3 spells CASRVIRNTGELFF. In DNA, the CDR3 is TGTGCCAGCAGAGTTATTAGGAACACCGGGGAGCTGTTTTTT.